Each of the 9 T cell receptor beta chains below was sequenced from the same sample in a study of vaccination and CD4 T cells after COVID-19. No antigen is known for these receptors. This sample's treatment: roughly ten-day PBMC culture with coronavirus spike peptide pools or control peptides (ViraFEST assay). Those CD4+ T cells from the unexposed donor predate the COVID-19 pandemic (2011-2018). Sequenced with the Oncomine TCR Beta short-read assay was DNA taken from cultured CD4+ T cells. TCRdb re-analysed the PCR reads in MiXCR, keeping a single row per CDR3 protein. The data contain more than 5,000 distinct CDR3 sequences, under 40% of them singletons. Sequenced: CD4+ T cells from blood, cultured in vitro. All receptors come from a human donor in good health.

This clonotype is termed medium-sized. The chain has TRBV12-3 or TRBV12-4 and TRBJ2-3, with TRBD2 matching 7 bases. The CDR3 runs to 16 residues. The trim removed 1 base at V and 6 bases at J, leaving 10 bases unmatched. The CDR3 sequence: CASSLVREGLRDTQYF. The CDR3 nucleotides are TGTGCCAGCAGTTTAGTCAGGGAGGGATTGCGCGATACGCAGTATTTT.

The chain couples TRBV7-8 to TRBJ1-2; 7 bases line up with TRBD1. V dropped 1 base and J dropped 3; count of bases not matched to a gene: 11. This CDR3 is 17 amino acids long. Germline CDR1 reads SGHVS; CDR2 reads FQNEAQ. The CDR3 reads CASSLELDRAWYYGYTF. The DNA for the CDR3 is TGTGCCAGCAGCTTAGAATTAGACAGGGCCTGGTACTATGGCTACACCTTC.

The chain has TRBV6-1 and TRBJ1-6, with D unresolved. V was clipped by 2 bases and J by 8 bases, with 16 bases between them. The CDR3 totals 16 residues. The germline V gene has CDR1 MNHNS and CDR2 SASEGT. The CDR3: CASSESGFPADSPLHF. The CDR3 DNA follows: TGTGCCAGCAGTGAATCAGGATTCCCGGCGGATTCACCCCTCCACTTT.

The chain uses TRBV20-1 and TRBJ1-2; no clear D. Germline V CDR1 and CDR2: DFQATT, SNEGSKA (reference sequence). The V gene lost 0 bases and the J gene lost 8 bases, with 19 bases spanning the gap. The CDR3 covers 15 residues. CDR3 nucleotide sequence: TGCAGTGCTAGAGATACTATGGCGGTGGACTTGGGCTACACCTTC. Encoded protein: CSARDTMAVDLGYTF.

The V gene is TRBV19, the J gene TRBJ2-7, with a possible D match to TRBD1 (5 bases). Germline V lookup: CDR1 LNHDA, CDR2 SQIVND (reference sequence). With 4 bases removed from V and 2 bases from J, the gap between germline ends came to 15 bases. The CDR3 has 15 residues. CDR3 amino acids: CASSRPDIGTYEQYF. DNA of the CDR3: TGTGCCAGTAGTAGACCGGACATTGGAACCTACGAGCAGTACTTC.

CDR3 coding DNA: TGTGCCAGCACCAGAGACAGGGGCGGTAGCAATCAGCCCCAGCATTTT. Its protein is CASTRDRGGSNQPQHF. V gene TRBV2 combines with J gene TRBJ1-5, with 8 bases matching TRBD1. The CDR3 is made up of 16 amino acids. V shed 7 bases, J shed 0 bases, and the junction held 8 bases outside the gene matches. CDR1 SNHLY and CDR2 FYNNEI come from the germline V gene. The variable domain in full, with the rest retrieved from reference TRBV2 and TRBJ1-5, is EPEVTQTPSHQVTQMGQEVILRCVPISNHLYFYWYRQILGQKVEFLVSFYNNEISEKSEIFDDQFSVERPDGSNFTLKIRSTKLEDSAMYFCASTRDRGGSNQPQHFGDGTRLSIL.

The rearrangement joins TRBV20-1 to TRBJ2-1, with 7 bases that match TRBD1. This CDR3 has 14 amino acids. From germline, CDR1 is DFQATT and CDR2 SNEGSKA (reference sequence). V trimming: 3 bases; J trimming: 3 bases; junction bases outside the gene matches: 5. The CDR3 nucleotides are TGCAGTGCTAGCCGGGGACAGCTCTACAATGAGCAGTTCTTC. Protein product: CSASRGQLYNEQFF.

This clonotype was counted only a few times. This rearrangement joins TRBV20-1 to TRBJ2-1, with D hard to call. V was trimmed by 5 bases and J by 4 bases, leaving 9 bases between them. Germline CDR1 reads DFQATT; CDR2 reads SNEGSKA (reference sequence). The CDR3 runs to 12 residues. CDR3 nucleotide sequence: TGCAGTGCTCCCCCAGAATACAATGAGCAGTTCTTC. It specifies CSAPPEYNEQFF.

The V and J genes are TRBV30 and TRBJ2-1; 11 bases match TRBD2. The CDR3 loop spans 14 amino acids. The germline V gene has CDR1 GTSNPN and CDR2 SVGIG (reference sequence). The ends lost 7 bases at V and 9 bases at J; junction bases unmatched: 11. The CDR3 sequence is CASPSASGGFEQFF. The DNA of the CDR3 is TGTGCCTCCCCAAGTGCTAGCGGGGGGTTTGAGCAGTTCTTC.